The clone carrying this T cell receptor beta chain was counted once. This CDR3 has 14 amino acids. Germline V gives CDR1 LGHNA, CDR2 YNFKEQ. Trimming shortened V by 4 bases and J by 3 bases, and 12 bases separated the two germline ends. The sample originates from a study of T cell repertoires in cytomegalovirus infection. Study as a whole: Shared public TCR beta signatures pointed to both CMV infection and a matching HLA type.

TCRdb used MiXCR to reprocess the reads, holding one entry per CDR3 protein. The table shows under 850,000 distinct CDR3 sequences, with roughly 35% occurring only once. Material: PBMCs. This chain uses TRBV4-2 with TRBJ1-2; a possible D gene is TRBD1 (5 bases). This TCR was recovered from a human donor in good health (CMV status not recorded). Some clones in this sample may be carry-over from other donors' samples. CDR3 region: CASSPRGEYYGYTF. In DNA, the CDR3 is TGTGCCAGCAGCCCACGAGGGGAATACTATGGCTACACCTTC.